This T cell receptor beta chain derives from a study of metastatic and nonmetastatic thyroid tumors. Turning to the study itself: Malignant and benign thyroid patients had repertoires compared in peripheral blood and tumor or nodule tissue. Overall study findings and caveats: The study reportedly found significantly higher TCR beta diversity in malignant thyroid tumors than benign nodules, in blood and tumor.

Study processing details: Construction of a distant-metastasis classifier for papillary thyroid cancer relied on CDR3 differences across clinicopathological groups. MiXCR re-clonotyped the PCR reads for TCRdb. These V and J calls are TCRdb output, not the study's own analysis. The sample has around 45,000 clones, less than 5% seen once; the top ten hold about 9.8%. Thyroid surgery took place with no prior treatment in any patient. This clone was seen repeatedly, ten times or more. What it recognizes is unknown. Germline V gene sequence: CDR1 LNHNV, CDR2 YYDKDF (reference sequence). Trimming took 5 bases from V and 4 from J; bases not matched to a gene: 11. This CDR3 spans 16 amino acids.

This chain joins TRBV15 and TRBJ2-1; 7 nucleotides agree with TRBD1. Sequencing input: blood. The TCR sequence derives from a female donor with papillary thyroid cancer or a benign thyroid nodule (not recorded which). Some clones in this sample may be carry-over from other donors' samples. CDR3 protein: CATSGAWDRNYNEQFF. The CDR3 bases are TGTGCCACCAGCGGCGCGTGGGACAGAAATTACAATGAGCAGTTCTTC. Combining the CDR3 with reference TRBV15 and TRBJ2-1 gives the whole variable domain DAMVIQNPRYQVTQFGKPVTLSCSQTLNHNVMYWYQQKSSQAPKLLFHYYDKDFNNEADTPDNFQSRRPNTSFCFLDIRSPGLGDTAMYLCATSGAWDRNYNEQFFGPGTRLTVL.